This T cell receptor beta chain is from a study of blood T cell repertoires in COVID-19. Across the study: From the United States, Italy and Spain came samples of acute and convalescent COVID-19. Nucleic acid was either cDNA or gDNA, and it came from T cells, B-cell-depleted T cells, or PBMCs.

V lost 2 bases to trimming and J lost 6 bases, with 13 bases between them. CDR3 size: 15 residues. From germline, CDR1 is KGHDR and CDR2 SFDVKD. Original methodology: Reference gene primers were amplified, and this amplification served to estimate nucleated cell counts. Assay: immunoSEQ multiplex PCR; the TCRdb copy retains only in-frame clones and omits some. The V and J calls and clone size come from that table; D and trimming were worked out from the DNA. Of approximately 150,000 clones in the sample, around 87% were seen once. The receptor's source is a woman aged 80 or over with COVID-19, enrolled during active disease. The chain employs TRBV24-1 and TRBJ2-1; tentative D call: TRBD2 (6 bases). The specimen was peripheral blood. Here the CDR3 DNA reads TGTGCCACCAGTGATTCGGGACTTCGCGGCAATGAGCAGTTCTTC. Protein: CATSDSGLRGNEQFF.